The rows below give T cell receptor beta chains drawn from one sample of a study of CD8+ T cells in alopecia areata. Data came from immunoSEQ multiplex PCR; TCRdb stores just in-frame clones and leaves some out. The repertoire has 80,000 to 100,000 clones, 41% of them found once; the top ten carry 1.3%. The sample taken for sequencing was CD4+ T cells sorted from blood. Every receptor here comes from a human donor with alopecia areata. The CDR3 runs from the conserved cysteine through the conserved F or W. Each record gives: V gene, J gene, clone size, D gene, CDR3 protein, CDR3 DNA. D genes are given only for firm matches. Clone sizes are given selectively: once, few, many, or a class where the clone is expanded.

v_gene: TRBV5-1
j_gene: TRBJ2-1
abundance: -
d_gene: TRBD2
CDR3aa: CASSLEGTSGINEQFF
CDR3nt: TGCGCCAGCAGCTTGGAGGGGACTAGCGGGATTAATGAGCAGTTCTTC

v_gene: TRBV27
j_gene: TRBJ2-3
abundance: -
d_gene: -
CDR3aa: CASSFFRPRQDTQYF
CDR3nt: TGTGCCAGCAGTTTTTTCAGGCCCCGGCAAGATACGCAGTATTTT

v_gene: TRBV30
j_gene: TRBJ1-2
abundance: few
d_gene: -
CDR3aa: CAWSGQSGGYTF
CDR3nt: TGTGCCTGGAGTGGACAAAGTGGAGGCTACACCTTC

v_gene: TRBV9
j_gene: TRBJ2-7
abundance: -
d_gene: -
CDR3aa: CASSPDIEYEQYF
CDR3nt: TGTGCCAGCAGCCCGGACATAGAATACGAGCAGTACTTC

v_gene: TRBV30
j_gene: TRBJ2-2
abundance: -
d_gene: TRBD1
CDR3aa: CAGTGGRTGELFF
CDR3nt: TGTGCCGGGACAGGGGGCCGAACCGGGGAGCTGTTTTTT

v_gene: TRBV2
j_gene: TRBJ1-5
abundance: -
d_gene: TRBD1
CDR3aa: CASAHAGTDNQPQHF
CDR3nt: TGTGCCAGCGCGCACGCCGGGACAGACAATCAGCCCCAGCATTTT

v_gene: TRBV7-2
j_gene: TRBJ1-4
abundance: -
d_gene: TRBD1
CDR3aa: CASSLVTGGSEKLFF
CDR3nt: TGTGCCAGCAGCTTAGTGACAGGGGGCTCTGAAAAACTGTTTTTT

v_gene: TRBV15
j_gene: TRBJ2-6
abundance: -
d_gene: TRBD1
CDR3aa: CATRQGSGANVLTF
CDR3nt: TGTGCCACCCGACAGGGGTCTGGGGCCAACGTCCTGACTTTC

v_gene: TRBV6-1
j_gene: TRBJ1-3
abundance: -
d_gene: TRBD1
CDR3aa: CASSERTGRGNTIYF
CDR3nt: TGTGCCAGCAGTGAAAGGACAGGCCGTGGAAACACCATATATTTT

v_gene: TRBV7-2
j_gene: TRBJ1-5
abundance: -
d_gene: -
CDR3aa: CASSSQEGWDSNQPQHF
CDR3nt: TGTGCCAGCAGCTCTCAAGAGGGGTGGGATAGCAATCAGCCCCAGCATTTT

v_gene: TRBV5-6
j_gene: TRBJ1-5
abundance: -
d_gene: -
CDR3aa: CASSLATDSNQPQHF
CDR3nt: TGTGCCAGCAGCTTGGCGACAGATAGCAATCAGCCCCAGCATTTT

v_gene: TRBV19
j_gene: TRBJ1-6
abundance: few
d_gene: -
CDR3aa: CASSTIGAQPAPLHF
CDR3nt: TGTGCCAGTAGTACCATCGGGGCACAGCCAGCACCCCTCCACTTT

v_gene: TRBV7-2
j_gene: TRBJ2-3
abundance: few
d_gene: -
CDR3aa: CASSSQQPDTQYF
CDR3nt: TGTGCCAGCAGCTCACAGCAACCAGATACGCAGTATTTT

v_gene: TRBV4-1
j_gene: TRBJ2-5
abundance: -
d_gene: TRBD2
CDR3aa: CASSHLAGGLETQYF
CDR3nt: TGCGCCAGCAGCCACCTAGCGGGAGGGTTGGAGACCCAGTACTTC

v_gene: TRBV19
j_gene: TRBJ1-1
abundance: many
d_gene: -
CDR3aa: CASRTLGGLFRMNTEAFF
CDR3nt: TGTGCCAGTAGGACCCTTGGGGGGCTGTTTAGGATGAACACTGAAGCTTTCTTT

v_gene: TRBV18
j_gene: TRBJ1-2
abundance: -
d_gene: -
CDR3aa: CASSLDSLDGYTF
CDR3nt: TGTGCCAGCTCCCTTGACAGTCTCGACGGCTACACCTTC

v_gene: TRBV10-3
j_gene: TRBJ2-3
abundance: few
d_gene: -
CDR3aa: CAIRGSLTTDTQYF
CDR3nt: TGTGCCATCAGGGGTAGTTTAACCACAGATACGCAGTATTTT

v_gene: TRBV2
j_gene: TRBJ2-7
abundance: few
d_gene: TRBD1
CDR3aa: CASSRDRGYYEQYF
CDR3nt: TGTGCCAGCAGTCGGGACAGGGGATACTACGAGCAGTACTTC

v_gene: TRBV6-4
j_gene: TRBJ1-2
abundance: -
d_gene: -
CDR3aa: CASRSPSGYTF
CDR3nt: TGTGCCAGCAGAAGCCCTAGTGGCTACACCTTC

v_gene: TRBV28
j_gene: TRBJ1-5
abundance: -
d_gene: TRBD1
CDR3aa: CASSRRTGSSNQPQHF
CDR3nt: TGTGCCAGCAGCCGACGGACAGGGTCCAGCAATCAGCCCCAGCATTTT

v_gene: TRBV29-1
j_gene: TRBJ2-1
abundance: few
d_gene: -
CDR3aa: CSAAGRVSYNEQFF
CDR3nt: TGCAGCGCCGCCGGGAGAGTCTCCTACAATGAGCAGTTCTTC

v_gene: TRBV18
j_gene: TRBJ2-7
abundance: -
d_gene: TRBD1
CDR3aa: CASSPGTGGYEQYF
CDR3nt: TGTGCCAGCTCACCCGGGACAGGGGGCTACGAGCAGTACTTC

v_gene: TRBV30
j_gene: TRBJ1-1
abundance: -
d_gene: -
CDR3aa: CAWNRANTEAFF
CDR3nt: TGTGCCTGGAATCGGGCGAACACTGAAGCTTTCTTT

v_gene: TRBV28
j_gene: TRBJ1-5
abundance: -
d_gene: -
CDR3aa: CASSSLDIDNQPQHF
CDR3nt: TGTGCCAGCAGTTCGTTGGACATCGACAATCAGCCCCAGCATTTT

v_gene: TRBV2
j_gene: TRBJ1-2
abundance: -
d_gene: -
CDR3aa: CASRLDNYGYTF
CDR3nt: TGTGCCAGCAGGCTCGATAACTATGGCTACACCTTC

v_gene: TRBV5-1
j_gene: TRBJ2-2
abundance: -
d_gene: -
CDR3aa: CASSLDPGLLNTGELFF
CDR3nt: TGCGCCAGCAGCTTGGACCCGGGACTCTTGAACACCGGGGAGCTGTTTTTT

v_gene: TRBV10-1
j_gene: TRBJ2-7
abundance: few
d_gene: TRBD1
CDR3aa: CASSEQQGAAYEQYF
CDR3nt: TGCGCCAGCAGTGAACAACAGGGGGCCGCGTACGAGCAGTACTTC

v_gene: TRBV27
j_gene: TRBJ1-6
abundance: few
d_gene: TRBD1
CDR3aa: CASSPYRTGNSPLHF
CDR3nt: TGTGCCAGCAGTCCCTACAGGACAGGCAATTCACCCCTCCACTTT

v_gene: TRBV5-5
j_gene: TRBJ2-1
abundance: -
d_gene: -
CDR3aa: CASSLVPGGDSYNEQFF
CDR3nt: TGTGCCAGCAGCTTGGTCCCAGGGGGGGACTCCTACAATGAGCAGTTCTTC

v_gene: TRBV30
j_gene: TRBJ2-3
abundance: -
d_gene: -
CDR3aa: CAWSVGQAGDTQYF
CDR3nt: TGTGCCTGGAGTGTAGGTCAGGCAGGGGATACGCAGTATTTT

v_gene: TRBV2
j_gene: TRBJ2-7
abundance: few
d_gene: TRBD2
CDR3aa: CASSLPSGGAVYEQYF
CDR3nt: TGTGCCAGCAGTCTTCCTAGCGGGGGGGCCGTATACGAGCAGTACTTC

v_gene: TRBV7-2
j_gene: TRBJ2-3
abundance: -
d_gene: TRBD2
CDR3aa: CASSFQTSGTDTQYF
CDR3nt: TGTGCCAGCAGCTTTCAGACTAGCGGAACAGATACGCAGTATTTT

v_gene: TRBV7-8
j_gene: TRBJ1-1
abundance: few
d_gene: -
CDR3aa: CASSLVFQGTEAFF
CDR3nt: TGTGCCAGCAGCTTAGTTTTCCAGGGCACTGAAGCTTTCTTT

v_gene: TRBV6-6
j_gene: TRBJ2-7
abundance: few
d_gene: -
CDR3aa: CASSYPEGRGAGEQYF
CDR3nt: TGTGCCAGCAGTTACCCAGAGGGCCGGGGGGCCGGCGAGCAGTACTTC

v_gene: TRBV10-3
j_gene: TRBJ2-7
abundance: few
d_gene: -
CDR3aa: CAISVNSNYEQYF
CDR3nt: TGTGCCATCAGTGTTAACAGCAACTACGAGCAGTACTTC

v_gene: TRBV11-2
j_gene: TRBJ2-1
abundance: few
d_gene: -
CDR3aa: CASSLEPTASGEQFF
CDR3nt: TGTGCCAGCAGCTTAGAGCCGACGGCAAGTGGGGAGCAGTTCTTC

v_gene: TRBV7-2
j_gene: TRBJ2-3
abundance: -
d_gene: -
CDR3aa: CASSLRWGDTQYF
CDR3nt: TGTGCCAGCAGCTTACGGTGGGGGGATACGCAGTATTTT

v_gene: TRBV5-1
j_gene: TRBJ2-3
abundance: few
d_gene: TRBD1
CDR3aa: CASSLRTGTDTQYF
CDR3nt: TGCGCCAGCAGCTTGAGGACAGGGACAGATACGCAGTATTTT

v_gene: TRBV4-1
j_gene: TRBJ1-1
abundance: -
d_gene: -
CDR3aa: CASSQGRQGRFLNTEAFF
CDR3nt: TGCGCCAGCAGCCAAGGGCGGCAGGGACGATTCCTGAACACTGAAGCTTTCTTT

v_gene: TRBV30
j_gene: TRBJ2-4
abundance: -
d_gene: -
CDR3aa: CAWSETVAKNIQYF
CDR3nt: TGTGCCTGGAGTGAGACAGTAGCCAAAAACATTCAGTACTTC

v_gene: TRBV7-2
j_gene: TRBJ2-5
abundance: few
d_gene: -
CDR3aa: CASSLGLYQETQYF
CDR3nt: TGTGCCAGCAGCTTAGGGCTGTACCAAGAGACCCAGTACTTC

v_gene: TRBV29-1
j_gene: TRBJ2-3
abundance: few
d_gene: -
CDR3aa: CSVVEVGDTQYF
CDR3nt: TGCAGCGTTGTTGAGGTCGGCGATACGCAGTATTTT

v_gene: TRBV5-4
j_gene: TRBJ2-7
abundance: -
d_gene: TRBD1
CDR3aa: CASSVPGQALSEQYF
CDR3nt: TGTGCCAGCAGCGTTCCGGGACAGGCGCTCTCCGAGCAGTACTTC

v_gene: TRBV7-2
j_gene: TRBJ2-3
abundance: -
d_gene: TRBD1
CDR3aa: CASSRDRNTDTQYF
CDR3nt: TGTGCCAGCAGCCGGGACAGAAACACAGATACGCAGTATTTT

v_gene: TRBV10-3
j_gene: TRBJ2-3
abundance: few
d_gene: -
CDR3aa: CAISLAFTDTQYF
CDR3nt: TGTGCCATCAGCCTAGCCTTCACAGATACGCAGTATTTT

v_gene: TRBV4-3
j_gene: TRBJ1-6
abundance: once
d_gene: -
CDR3aa: CASSQREYYNSPLHF
CDR3nt: TGCGCCAGCAGCCAAAGGGAGTACTATAATTCACCCCTCCACTTT

v_gene: TRBV7-2
j_gene: TRBJ1-4
abundance: few
d_gene: TRBD1
CDR3aa: CASSANRGVNEKLFF
CDR3nt: TGTGCCAGCAGCGCCAACAGGGGGGTTAATGAAAAACTGTTTTTT